Listed below are T cell receptor beta chains from one sample, sequenced in a study of patients and donors after allogeneic stem cell transplantation. TCRdb itself ran the RT-PCR reads through MiXCR, one entry per CDR3 protein. The sample lists fewer than 180,000 distinct CDR3 sequences, over 30% seen once, with about 50% in the top ten. The sequenced sample consisted of blood, either unsorted or a sorted T cell fraction (not recorded which). These receptors came from a human donor who was either an allogeneic HSCT recipient or a stem cell or donor lymphocyte infusion donor (not recorded which). It is not recorded whose cells these are; they may come from a transplant donor. CDR3s include the opening cysteine and the closing phenylalanine or tryptophan.

TRBV27	15	CASSFGIAGYNEQFF
TRBV12-3/TRBV12-4	15	CASRKGTGVTDTQYF
TRBV27	11	CASRGGGGYTF
TRBV9	15	CASSAGLANTGELFF
TRBV15	13	CATSRDRDREAFF
TRBV14	16	CASSQDLVRLGTEAFF
TRBV7-2	14	CASSFSSVNTEAFF
TRBV12-3/TRBV12-4	17	CASSSIWGLGYNSPLHF
TRBV12-3/TRBV12-4	11	CASRRTDEQFF
TRBV6-6	13	CASSYRNSHEQYF
TRBV2	13	CASSEGQAGTQYF